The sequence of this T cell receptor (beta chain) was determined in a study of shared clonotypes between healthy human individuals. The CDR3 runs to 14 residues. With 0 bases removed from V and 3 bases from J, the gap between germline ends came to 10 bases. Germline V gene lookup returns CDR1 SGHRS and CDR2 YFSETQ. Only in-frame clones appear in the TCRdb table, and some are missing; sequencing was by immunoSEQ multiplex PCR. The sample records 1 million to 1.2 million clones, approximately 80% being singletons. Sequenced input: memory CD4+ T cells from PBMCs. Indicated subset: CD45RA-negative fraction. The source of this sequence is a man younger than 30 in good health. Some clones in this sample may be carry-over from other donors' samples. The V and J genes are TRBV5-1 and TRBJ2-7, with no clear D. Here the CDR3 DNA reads TGCGCCAGCAGCTTGGGGGAATACAGCTACGAGCAGTACTTC. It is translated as CASSLGEYSYEQYF.